These 10 T cell receptor beta chains came from one sample sequenced in a study of vaccination and CD4 T cells after COVID-19. The Oncomine TCR Beta short-read assay generated sequence data from the DNA of cultured CD4+ T cells. A single record per CDR3 protein comes from TCRdb applying MiXCR to the PCR reads. The sample carries 15,000 to 20,000 distinct CDR3 sequences, about 60% recorded once. As to treatment: roughly ten-day PBMC culture with coronavirus spike peptide pools or control peptides (ViraFEST assay). For these TCRs, the target antigens are not known. Specimen: CD4+ T cells from blood, cultured in vitro. The source of these receptors is a human donor who had recovered from COVID-19.

This sequence joins TRBV21-1 and TRBJ2-7; the table names TRBD1, a call not compared with the DNA. TRBV21-1 is assigned pseudogene status. The CDR3 spans 14 residues. CDR3 sequence: CASTGGTGGHEQYF. As DNA, the CDR3 is TGTGCCAGCACTGGAGGGACAGGGGGCCACGAGCAGTACTTC.

This clonotype was picked up a small number of times. J is TRBJ1-2 and V is TRBV28; 8 bases are shared with TRBD1. The CDR3 is 14 residues long. Trimming took 4 bases from V and 4 from J; bases not matched to a gene: 5. CDR1 and CDR2 from the germline V gene are MDHEN and SYDVKM. CDR3 in DNA: TGTGCCAGCAGTTCAGGACAGGGCCGCTATGGCTACACCTTC. This codes for CASSSGQGRYGYTF.

The chain combines TRBV20-1 with TRBJ1-1; D is unclear. V gave up 6 bases and J gave up 1 base, with 18 bases separating them. Germline CDR1 DFQATT, CDR2 SNEGSKA (reference sequence). This CDR3 is built from 15 residues. The CDR3 region has the DNA TGCAGTGCCCCCGACCCTAGGGCTCAGAACACTGAAGCTTTCTTT. Translating gives CSAPDPRAQNTEAFF.

The V and J genes are TRBV15 and TRBJ1-5, with 10 bases identical to TRBD1. The CDR3 is 17 amino acids. In germline, CDR1 is LNHNV, CDR2 YYDKDF (reference sequence). Trimming took 3 bases from V and 4 from J; bases not matched to a gene: 9. The chain's CDR3 is CATSRGGGQGLNQPQHF. As DNA, the CDR3 is TGTGCCACCAGCAGGGGAGGGGGACAGGGGCTAAATCAGCCCCAGCATTTT.

The J gene is TRBJ1-3, the V gene TRBV6-1; D gene uncertain. This CDR3 is 14 amino acids long. Germline CDR1 and CDR2: MNHNS and SASEGT. V gave up 3 bases and J gave up 0 bases, with 6 bases separating them. The CDR3 sequence is CASSDYISGNTIYF. CDR3 nucleotide sequence: TGTGCCAGCAGTGACTACATCTCTGGAAACACCATATATTTT.

The chain links TRBV18 to TRBJ1-2, with D possibly matching TRBD1 (6 bases). The V gene lost 3 bases and the J gene lost 2 bases, with 16 bases spanning the gap. The CDR3 covers 16 residues. Germline V gene lookup returns CDR1 KGHSH and CDR2 LQKENI. CDR3 amino acids: CASSPSQGLGNYGYTF. The CDR3 DNA reads TGTGCCAGCTCACCCTCACAGGGATTAGGAAACTATGGCTACACCTTC.

The rearrangement links TRBV6-5 to TRBJ2-3; D unclear. This CDR3 region has 11 residues. Trimming left V 4 bases short and J 7 bases short, with 6 bases between. Germline CDR1 and CDR2: MNHEY and SVGAGI. The CDR3 protein is CASSLSNTQYF. The CDR3 nucleotides are TGTGCCAGCAGTTTGAGCAATACGCAGTATTTT.

This chain uses TRBV7-2 with TRBJ2-5; 7 bases map to TRBD1. Germline V gene sequence: CDR1 SGHTA, CDR2 FQGNSA. Trimming cost V 5 bases and J 5 bases; bases outside gene matches: 8. The CDR3 is made up of 14 amino acids. This chain's CDR3 is CASSPDRFSETQYF. CDR3 bases: TGTGCCAGCAGCCCGGACAGGTTCTCGGAGACCCAGTACTTC.

The chain recombines TRBV11-2 with TRBJ2-7, with 8 bases identical to TRBD1. V lost 5 bases and J lost 1; bases outside the gene matches: 10. Looked up from germline, CDR1 is SGHAT and CDR2 is FQNNGV. This CDR3 has 16 residues. CDR3 region: CASSPRTGSVSYEQYF. CDR3 sequence (DNA): TGTGCCAGCAGCCCTCGGACAGGGTCTGTATCCTACGAGCAGTACTTC.

The V gene is TRBV27, the J gene TRBJ2-1; 8 bases are a match to TRBD1. With 4 bases clipped from V and 9 bases from J, the junction kept 11 bases outside the gene matches. Germline V gene sequence: CDR1 MNHEY, CDR2 SMNVEV (reference sequence). The CDR3 has 15 amino acids. The CDR3 region has the DNA TGTGCCAGCAGTTCCTGGGACAGGCGAGGGAGTGAGCAGTTCTTC. It specifies CASSSWDRRGSEQFF.